The clone carrying this TCR beta chain was counted ten times or more. This record comes from a study of CD8+CD57+ T cells in acquired aplastic anemia. Profiling of TCR beta VDJ combinations and CDR3 sequences used genomic DNA as template. TCRdb re-called the reads with MiXCR, one entry per CDR3 protein. The sample gives 100,000 to 150,000 distinct CDR3 sequences, 41% of which show up once; almost 8.5% is in the top ten. This CDR3 spans 15 amino acids. The germline V gene encodes CDR1 MDHEN and CDR2 SYDVKM. Between the trimmed V and J ends, which lost 3 bases and 3 bases, there was a span of 12 bases. The sequencing sample was made of sorted CD4+, CD8+, or CD8+CD57+ T cells (not recorded which) from PBMCs. V usage is TRBV28 and J usage is TRBJ1-5, with D perhaps matching TRBD1 (5 bases). This clonotype was sampled from a human donor in good health, serving as a control. CDR3: CASSLRQGNNQPQHF. The CDR3 bases are TGTGCCAGCAGTTTGCGGCAGGGTAACAATCAGCCCCAGCATTTT.